This T cell receptor beta chain emerged from a study of blood T cell repertoires in COVID-19. Overall study context: T cells, B-cell-depleted T cells, or PBMCs supplied cDNA or gDNA.

Individuals drawn from 24 US areas were about 18 to 90 years old. Cohort 3 recovery required two negative PCRs, clearance, or symptom resolution. The data were produced by immunoSEQ multiplex PCR, yet TCRdb's version contains in-frame clones alone and is incomplete. This table has hundreds of thousands of clones, around 87% appearing once. Between the trimmed V and J ends, which lost 3 bases and 12 bases, there was a span of 11 bases. CDR1 and CDR2 from the germline V gene are LGHDT and YNNKEL (reference sequence). The CDR3 spans 12 residues. The chain couples TRBV3-1 (or the pseudogene TRBV3-2) to TRBJ1-4; D remains ambiguous. This TCR was sampled from a woman younger than 35 who had recovered from COVID-19. The specimen was PBMCs or T cells enriched from blood (not recorded which). CDR3 loop: CASSQAQAELFF. CDR3 bases: TGTGCCAGCAGCCAGGCCCAGGCCGAACTGTTTTTT.